One sample yielded the 8 T cell receptor beta chains listed below, sequenced in a study of T cells in Graves' hyperthyroidism and ophthalmopathy. The CDR3 regions of TCR beta were amplified from RNA transcripts. HTBI primers were used for first-round RT-PCR of the TCR CDR3. Each CDR3 protein gets one entry after TCRdb re-called the multiplex PCR reads with MiXCR. The sample holds roughly 400,000 distinct CDR3 sequences, around a sixth seen once. Sequencing was carried out using blood. These receptors were obtained from a woman younger than 35 with Graves' hyperthyroidism that later progressed to Graves' ophthalmopathy.

This clonotype was observed many times. This chain uses TRBV2 with TRBJ2-4, with 11 bases matching TRBD2. Germline CDR1 and CDR2: SNHLY and FYNNEI. J lost 7 bases, V lost 10 bases, and 6 bases had no gene match. This CDR3 spans 13 amino acids. The CDR3 loop is CATVSGGGNIQYF. CDR3 nucleotides: TGTGCCACCGTTAGCGGGGGGGGGAACATTCAGTACTTC.

In this sample, this clonotype turned up a few times. The V gene is TRBV6-5, the J gene TRBJ2-2, with D perhaps matching TRBD2 (5 bases). Between the trimmed V and J ends, which lost 7 bases and 1 base, there was a span of 13 bases. The CDR3 has 15 amino acids. The germline V gene has CDR1 MNHEY and CDR2 SVGAGI. The CDR3 DNA reads TGTGCCAGCATTAGAGGGATAGGGAACACCGGGGAGCTGTTTTTT. It codes for CASIRGIGNTGELFF.

Of note for this clonotype: A read error may be the cause here, since a much bigger clone is one base away. The V and J genes are TRBV29-1 and TRBJ1-1; D perhaps matches TRBD1 (5 bases). The V end was cut by 6 bases, the J end by 4 bases, with 15 bases between. The CDR3 runs 13 residues. Germline CDR1 SQVTM, CDR2 ANQGSEA. As DNA, the CDR3 is TGCAGCGTGGGGCTAGGGCAGAGCACTGAAGCTTTCTTT. Its protein product is CSVGLGQSTEAFF.

This clonotype was counted ten times or more. The gene calls are TRBV28 and TRBJ2-5; D not certain. V gave up 2 bases and J gave up 4 bases, with 17 bases separating them. The germline V gene has CDR1 MDHEN and CDR2 SYDVKM. The CDR3 is 16 residues long. CDR3 region: CASSLTGRKRAETQYF. Written as DNA, the CDR3 is TGTGCCAGCAGTTTAACCGGCAGAAAAAGGGCAGAGACCCAGTACTTC.

In this sample, this clonotype turned up many times. The chain carries TRBV28 and TRBJ2-1; D could derive from TRBD1 or TRBD2 (6 bases each). Germline CDR1 and CDR2: MDHEN and SYDVKM. There are 18 residues in the CDR3. V was clipped by 2 bases and J by 6 bases, with 23 bases between them. The CDR3 sequence: CASSLRGKKGGYVNEQFF. DNA of the CDR3: TGTGCCAGCAGTTTAAGAGGGAAGAAAGGGGGGTACGTCAATGAGCAGTTCTTC.

This clonotype has at least ten counts. The chain is built from TRBV2 and TRBJ2-7; the D is unclear. The CDR3 contains 16 residues. CDR1 and CDR2 from the germline V gene are SNHLY and FYNNEI. V lost 7 bases and J 3 bases, leaving 22 bases between the germline ends. CDR3 sequence reads: CASTPRWLGRIYEQYF. The CDR3 region has the DNA TGTGCCAGCACTCCCCGGTGGTTGGGCAGGATCTACGAGCAGTACTTC.

This clonotype was detected only a few times. This chain links TRBV4-1 with TRBJ2-3; 8 bases are a match to TRBD2. CDR1 and CDR2 (germline): MGHRA, YSYEKL. The CDR3 is 16 amino acids. Trimming at V came to 4 bases and at J to 3 bases, leaving 9 bases not matched to a gene. This chain's CDR3 is CASSPEGLGITDTQYF. The CDR3 DNA sequence: TGCGCCAGCAGCCCAGAGGGACTAGGGATAACAGATACGCAGTATTTT.

V and J are TRBV30 and TRBJ2-7; TRBD1 or TRBD2 may be the D gene (6 bases each). Germline values: CDR1 GTSNPN, CDR2 SVGIG (reference sequence). Trimming took off 0 bases at V and 3 bases at J, with 9 bases between the two ends. CDR3 length equals 13 residues. CDR3 nucleotides: TGTGCCTGGAGTGTAGGGGGGATCTACGAGCAGTACTTC. Protein: CAWSVGGIYEQYF.